These T cell receptor beta chains were read from a single sample in a study of blood T cells in healthy people across ages. TCRdb re-called the 5' RACE reads through MiXCR, storing one row per CDR3 protein. The repertoire holds about 1 million distinct CDR3 sequences, with under 55% as singletons. Sequenced sample: blood. Receptors were obtained from a woman between 55 and 75 years old in good health. Each CDR3 is given with its conserved first and last residue. The D gene is left open where the match is weak. Size tells how often a clone was seen (once, few, many) or the class of an expanded clone, and some rows leave it out.

16 | - | TRBD2 | TRBJ2-7 | TRBV4-1 | TGCGCCAGCAGCCAGCAAGCTAGCGGATTCAACTACGAGCAGTACTTC | CASSQQASGFNYEQYF
14 | - | - | TRBJ2-4 | TRBV11-2 | TGTGCCAGCAGCTTAGACCAGGAATCCAACATTCAGTACTTC | CASSLDQESNIQYF
14 | - | - | TRBJ1-2 | TRBV7-9 | TGTGCCAGCAGCTCCATTGCGGGGGGTGGCGGCTACACCTTC | CASSSIAGGGGYTF
14 | - | - | TRBJ2-7 | TRBV6-5 | TGTGCCAGCAGTTTTCAGGGGTTACACGACGAGCAGTACTTC | CASSFQGLHDEQYF
15 | - | - | TRBJ1-4 | TRBV21-1 | TGTGCCAGCAGCGGACACAGGGTGAACAATGAAAAACTGTTTTTT | CASSGHRVNNEKLFF
14 | few | - | TRBJ1-5 | TRBV27 | TGTGCCAGCAGGGAGGGGGAGGGAGGACAGCCCCAGCATTTT | CASREGEGGQPQHF
14 | few | TRBD1 | TRBJ2-4 | TRBV12-3/TRBV12-4 | TGTGCCAGCAGTTTAGTTAACACAGGGGACATTCAGTACTTC | CASSLVNTGDIQYF
15 | - | TRBD1 | TRBJ1-4 | TRBV15 | TGTGCCACCAGCAGGACTACAGGGGACGGTGAAAAACTGTTTTTT | CATSRTTGDGEKLFF
14 | - | - | TRBJ1-1 | TRBV3-1 | TGTGCCAGCAGCCAAGATGACAGAAACACTGAAGCTTTCTTT | CASSQDDRNTEAFF
16 | - | - | TRBJ2-5 | TRBV11-2 | TGTGCCAGCAGCTTTTCGGGCCTTTTACTCCAAGAGACCCAGTACTTC | CASSFSGLLLQETQYF
15 | few | - | TRBJ2-1 | TRBV24-1 | TGTGCCACCAGTGATTTCAGGGGACCAAATAATGAGCAGTTCTTC | CATSDFRGPNNEQFF
17 | - | TRBD2 | TRBJ2-3 | TRBV10-3 | TGTGCCATCAGTGAGTCGGGCAGCGGGGCCAGCACAGATACGCAGTATTTT | CAISESGSGASTDTQYF
14 | - | - | TRBJ2-4 | TRBV28 | TGTGCCAGCAGTTTTTCCGGGGACAAAAACATTCAGTACTTC | CASSFSGDKNIQYF
17 | - | - | TRBJ2-1 | TRBV6-6 | TGTGCCAGCAGCCCACCAGTAGGGGCCTCCTCCTACAATGAGCAGTTCTTC | CASSPPVGASSYNEQFF
13 | - | - | TRBJ2-7 | TRBV14 | TGTGCCAGCAGCCAAGTGGTAAGCTACGAGCAGTACTTC | CASSQVVSYEQYF
15 | - | - | TRBJ2-1 | TRBV6-5 | TGTGCCAGCAGTTACGATGAGGGCTCCTACAATGAGCAGTTCTTC | CASSYDEGSYNEQFF
13 | many | - | TRBJ2-5 | TRBV27 | TGTGCCAGCAGAAAACAGGGAGGGGAGACCCAGTACTTC | CASRKQGGETQYF
15 | few | - | TRBJ2-1 | TRBV5-1 | TGTGCCAGCAGTTTAGGCGGGACCTCCTACAATGAGCAGTTCTTC | CASSLGGTSYNEQFF
15 | - | TRBD2 | TRBJ2-1 | TRBV20-1 | TGCAGTGCCGATCCCGGGACTAGATTTGAGGATGAGCAGTTCTTC | CSADPGTRFEDEQFF
15 | - | TRBD1 | TRBJ2-3 | TRBV20-1 | TGCAGTGCTAGAGCACAGGACAGGGGCTCAGATACGCAGTATTTT | CSARAQDRGSDTQYF
14 | - | - | TRBJ1-5 | TRBV5-6 | TGTGCCAGCAGCTTGGCAGGGGTAGATCAGCCCCAGCATTTT | CASSLAGVDQPQHF
14 | few | TRBD2 | TRBJ2-1 | TRBV12-3/TRBV12-4 | TGTGCCAGCAGTCGACTAGCGGGAAATGCTGAGCAGTTCTTC | CASSRLAGNAEQFF
15 | - | TRBD2 | TRBJ2-3 | TRBV11-2 | TGTGCCAGCAGCCGACTAGCGCACAGCACAGATACGCAGTATTTT | CASSRLAHSTDTQYF
18 | - | TRBD1 | TRBJ2-3 | TRBV10-3 | TGTGCCATCAGTGAGCGTGGGGACAGGGGACTTAGCACAGATACGCAGTATTTT | CAISERGDRGLSTDTQYF
14 | - | - | TRBJ2-2 | TRBV20-1 | TGCAGTGCTAGAGGGTCCGGGGACACCGGGGAGCTGTTTTTT | CSARGSGDTGELFF
16 | few | - | TRBJ2-1 | TRBV7-8 | TGTGCCAGCATTCCCTTCTGGAGGGAGGACTACAATGAGCAGTTCTTC | CASIPFWREDYNEQFF
14 | - | TRBD2 | TRBJ2-1 | TRBV12-5 | TGTGCTAGTTTCGGCCTAGCGGGGAACAATGAGCAGTTCTTC | CASFGLAGNNEQFF
15 | - | - | TRBJ2-4 | TRBV6-5 | TGTGCCAGCAGTTACTCGAAGGGCAGGAAGGGAGAGCAGTACTTC | CASSYSKGRKGEQYF
15 | - | - | TRBJ1-3 | TRBV14 | TGTGCCAGCAGCCAAGGACTGCCCTCTGGAAACACCATATATTTT | CASSQGLPSGNTIYF
14 | - | - | TRBJ2-3 | TRBV6-1 | TGTGCCAGCAGACGCGTCTTACCCACAGATACGCAGTATTTT | CASRRVLPTDTQYF
14 | - | TRBD1 | TRBJ2-3 | TRBV29-1 | TGCAGCGTTAGTAAGGGACAGGTCACAGATACGCAGTATTTT | CSVSKGQVTDTQYF
15 | - | - | TRBJ2-7 | TRBV7-2 | TGTGCCAGCAGCTTACGGGACTTTCCCGTAAGCGAGCAGTACTTC | CASSLRDFPVSEQYF
16 | few | TRBD2 | TRBJ2-3 | TRBV27 | TGTGCCAGCAGTTCCCCCCGGACTAGTAGGACAGATACGCAGTATTTT | CASSSPRTSRTDTQYF
11 | - | - | TRBJ2-1 | TRBV6-7 | TGTGCCAGCAGTTACGTCGATGAGCAGTTCTTC | CASSYVDEQFF
15 | - | TRBD1 | TRBJ2-7 | TRBV4-1 | TGCGCCAGCAGCCAGGCCTGGGACAGGGAGGACGAGCAGTACTTC | CASSQAWDREDEQYF
15 | - | - | TRBJ2-1 | TRBV5-1 | TGCGCCAGCAGTAGATGGTCAGGTCTGGGGGATGAGCAGTTCTTC | CASSRWSGLGDEQFF
12 | - | - | TRBJ2-5 | TRBV28 | TGTGCCAGCAGTTACAGATACAATGAGCAGTACTTC | CASSYRYNEQYF
13 | - | TRBD1 | TRBJ1-2 | TRBV12-3/TRBV12-4 | TGTGCCAGCACCAGGGGGGGGTCCTATGGCTACACCTTC | CASTRGGSYGYTF
15 | few | - | TRBJ1-1 | TRBV4-1 | TGCGCCAGCAGCGATATACAGTTGATGAACACTGAAGCTTTCTTT | CASSDIQLMNTEAFF
17 | - | - | TRBJ2-7 | TRBV21-1 | TGTGCCAGCAGCAAAGCCCTAGTTGTGGACAAGACCTACGAGCAGTACTTC | CASSKALVVDKTYEQYF
14 | - | - | TRBJ2-7 | TRBV3-1 | TGTGCCAGCAGCCAAGTCGGGGCGCGCGGCGAGCAGTACTTC | CASSQVGARGEQYF
15 | once | TRBD2 | TRBJ2-5 | TRBV7-8 | TGTGCCGGCAGCCGGGGACTAGCGGGTGGGGAGACCCAGTACTTC | CAGSRGLAGGETQYF
20 | - | - | TRBJ2-3 | TRBV20-1 | TGCAGTGCTAGGGTCCCAAAATTTGGAACCAGCGGGTTCCTCCCAGATACGCAGTATTTT | CSARVPKFGTSGFLPDTQYF
13 | few | - | TRBJ2-5 | TRBV10-3 | TGTGCCATCGCGACATCAAGAGGGGAGACCCAGTACTTC | CAIATSRGETQYF
13 | - | TRBD1 | TRBJ2-5 | TRBV6-1 | TGTGCCAGCAGCAATCAGGGGGCAGAGACCCAGTACTTC | CASSNQGAETQYF